Each of the 25 T cell receptor beta chains below was sequenced from the same sample in a study of blood T cell repertoires in COVID-19. This table comes from immunoSEQ multiplex PCR, and its TCRdb copy is limited to in-frame clones, with some not included. Of 160,000 or so clones detected, roughly 77% appear once; the ten largest clones hold 6% to 7.5%. Material: peripheral blood. Every receptor here comes from a man between 65 and 85 years old with active or convalescent COVID-19.

This clone occurred a few times. The rearrangement joins TRBV12-3 or TRBV12-4 to TRBJ1-2; D not certain. V lost 4 bases and J 6 bases, leaving 12 bases between the germline ends. There are 13 residues in the CDR3. Here the CDR3 reads CASSSKIYDGYTF. Written as DNA, the CDR3 is TGTGCCAGCAGTTCAAAAATCTACGATGGCTACACCTTC.

The genes are TRBV30 and TRBJ2-2; the D gene is possibly TRBD1 (5 bases). Trimming removed 3 bases from V and 5 bases from J, with 7 bases in between. Per the germline V gene, CDR1 is GTSNPN and CDR2 is SVGIG (reference sequence). CDR3 length equals 12 residues. The DNA for the CDR3 is TGTGCCTGGAGGGGGCTAACCGGGGAGCTGTTTTTT. Translated: CAWRGLTGELFF.

The chain couples TRBV2 to TRBJ2-2; 9 bases fit TRBD1. The CDR3 length is 16 residues. J was trimmed by 3 bases and V by 5 bases; bases with no gene match: 7. Germline V gives CDR1 SNHLY, CDR2 FYNNEI. The CDR3 region is CASSPGTGFYTGELFF. CDR3 nucleotides: TGTGCCAGCAGTCCCGGGACAGGGTTTTACACCGGGGAGCTGTTTTTT. Based on the CDR3 plus reference TRBV2 and TRBJ2-2, the full variable domain is EPEVTQTPSHQVTQMGQEVILRCVPISNHLYFYWYRQILGQKVEFLVSFYNNEISEKSEIFDDQFSVERPDGSNFTLKIRSTKLEDSAMYFCASSPGTGFYTGELFFGEGSRLTVL.

The chain has TRBV5-6 and TRBJ2-7; D possibly corresponds to TRBD2 (6 bases). This CDR3 region has 11 residues. V was cut by 4 bases and J by 7 bases, with 9 bases left in between. Looked up from germline, CDR1 is SGHDT and CDR2 is YYEEEE. The CDR3 loop reads CASSGGVEQYF. CDR3 sequence (DNA): TGTGCCAGCAGCGGCGGGGTGGAGCAGTACTTC.

V and J are TRBV7-2 and TRBJ2-5; 9 bases are a match to TRBD1. The J segment lost 7 bases and the V segment lost 2 bases, leaving 11 bases of the junction unmatched. In germline, CDR1 is SGHTA, CDR2 FQGNSA. The CDR3 runs 16 residues. This CDR3 reads CASSLRHTGGVRTQYF. Written as DNA, the CDR3 is TGTGCCAGCAGCTTAAGGCATACAGGGGGCGTAAGGACCCAGTACTTC.

Judged by abundance, this clone is large (0.1 to 1%). The V gene is TRBV28, the J gene TRBJ2-7; 10 bases align to TRBD1. J gave up 5 bases and V 2 bases, and 3 bases lay outside the gene matches. This CDR3 region has 14 residues. Looked up from germline, CDR1 is MDHEN and CDR2 is SYDVKM. The DNA of the CDR3 is TGTGCCAGCAGTTTAGACAGGGGGCCCCACGAGCAGTACTTC. It specifies CASSLDRGPHEQYF.

V and J are TRBV7-2 and TRBJ1-2; the match to TRBD1 covers 8 bases. J lost 2 bases, V lost 4 bases, and 9 bases had no gene match. Germline CDR1 is SGHTA and CDR2 is FQGNSA. The CDR3 has 16 amino acids. Written as DNA, the CDR3 is TGTGCCAGCAGCTCATTTGGTAGGACAGGGAACTATGGCTACACCTTC. The encoded protein is CASSSFGRTGNYGYTF.

V usage is TRBV29-1 and J usage is TRBJ2-5; 7 positions agree with TRBD2. The germline V gene has CDR1 SQVTM and CDR2 ANQGSEA. With V trimmed by 4 bases and J by 2 bases, 7 bases remained unmatched. This CDR3 comprises 14 residues. CDR3 sequence: CSVGLGGGQETQYF. The CDR3 DNA reads as TGCAGCGTTGGCTTGGGCGGGGGACAAGAGACCCAGTACTTC.

V gene TRBV2 combines with J gene TRBJ1-6, with D possibly being TRBD1 (6 bases). Germline-derived CDR1 and CDR2 are SNHLY and FYNNEI. V lost 7 bases to trimming and J lost 10 bases, with 17 bases between them. There are 14 residues in the CDR3. CDR3 coding DNA: TGTGCCAGCACCGGGGGGGCTCGGGGGTCACCCCTCCACTTT. Translation: CASTGGARGSPLHF. The entire variable domain, with the rest obtained from reference TRBV2 and TRBJ1-6, is as follows: EPEVTQTPSHQVTQMGQEVILRCVPISNHLYFYWYRQILGQKVEFLVSFYNNEISEKSEIFDDQFSVERPDGSNFTLKIRSTKLEDSAMYFCASTGGARGSPLHFGNGTRLTVT.

This chain joins TRBV2 and TRBJ1-3, with 7 bases that match TRBD1. Germline CDR1 reads SNHLY; CDR2 reads FYNNEI. The J segment lost 4 bases and the V segment lost 7 bases, leaving 7 bases of the junction unmatched. The CDR3 has 14 amino acids. The CDR3 region is CASMERDSGNTIYF. DNA for the CDR3: TGTGCCAGCATGGAAAGGGACAGCGGAAACACCATATATTTT. The full variable domain, in which reference TRBV2 and TRBJ1-3 provide the parts outside the CDR3, is EPEVTQTPSHQVTQMGQEVILRCVPISNHLYFYWYRQILGQKVEFLVSFYNNEISEKSEIFDDQFSVERPDGSNFTLKIRSTKLEDSAMYFCASMERDSGNTIYFGEGSWLTVV.

The chain recombines TRBV3-1 (or the pseudogene TRBV3-2) with TRBJ2-1; TRBD2 matches 11 bases. J was trimmed by 9 bases and V by 0 bases; bases with no gene match: 4. Looked up from germline, CDR1 is LGHDT and CDR2 is YNNKEL (reference sequence). The CDR3 sequence is 15 residues long. The CDR3 DNA sequence: TGTGCCAGCAGCCAAGAGGCCCTAGCGGGAGGTGAGCAGTTCTTC. This gives the protein CASSQEALAGGEQFF.

The genes are TRBV19 and TRBJ1-2, with TRBD1 matching 8 bases. V lost 5 bases, J lost 4 bases, and 15 bases stayed unmatched. The germline V gene encodes CDR1 LNHDA and CDR2 SQIVND (reference sequence). This CDR3 has 17 amino acids. The DNA for the CDR3 is TGTGCCAGTAGTTTAGGACAGGGAGACCCGCCGCTCTATGGCTACACCTTC. It is translated as CASSLGQGDPPLYGYTF. The variable domain in full, completed from reference TRBV19 and TRBJ1-2, reads DGGITQSPKYLFRKEGQNVTLSCEQNLNHDAMYWYRQDPGQGLRLIYYSQIVNDFQKGDIAEGYSVSREKKESFPLTVTSAQKNPTAFYLCASSLGQGDPPLYGYTFGSGTRLTVV.

This chain connects TRBV5-1 to TRBJ2-2; TRBD2 aligns across 8 bases. V lost 0 bases to trimming and J lost 7 bases; unmatched junction nucleotides: 8. The germline V gene encodes CDR1 SGHRS and CDR2 YFSETQ. This CDR3 is 16 amino acids long. The CDR3 coding sequence is TGCGCCAGCAGCTTGGACTCGGGAGGGCGAGTCGGGGAGCTGTTTTTT. It is translated as CASSLDSGGRVGELFF.

V is TRBV7-2 and J is TRBJ1-3; D ambiguous. The length of the CDR3 is 15 residues. Germline CDR1 reads SGHTA; CDR2 reads FQGNSA. V was trimmed by 5 bases and J by 0 bases, leaving 11 bases between them. The CDR3 reads CASSPAQFSGNTIYF. CDR3 nucleotide sequence: TGTGCCAGCAGCCCAGCACAGTTCTCTGGAAACACCATATATTTT.

With regard to this clone: Other nucleotide sequences in the sample specify the same CDR3. The chain links TRBV18 to TRBJ2-7, with 15 bases fitting TRBD2. Looked up from germline, CDR1 is KGHSH and CDR2 is LQKENI. The CDR3 is made up of 17 amino acids. V shed 0 bases and J 1 base; nucleotides not matched to a gene: 1. For the CDR3, the DNA is TGTGCCAGCTCACCACCGGGACTAGCGGGGGGTTCCTACGAGCAGTACTTC. Translating it yields CASSPPGLAGGSYEQYF.

This chain joins TRBV29-1 and TRBJ2-1; 9 bases align to TRBD2. The CDR3 is made up of 13 amino acids. CDR1 and CDR2 (germline): SQVTM, ANQGSEA. J was trimmed by 9 bases and V by 8 bases; bases with no gene match: 11. The CDR3 is CSYGGRAVPEQFF. DNA for the CDR3: TGCAGCTACGGCGGGAGGGCCGTACCTGAGCAGTTCTTC.

The CDR3 DNA sequence: TGTGCCAGCAGCCGACAAAAAGATACGCAGTATTTT. Protein product: CASSRQKDTQYF. The chain is built from TRBV14 and TRBJ2-3; D remains unclear. CDR1 is SGHDN, CDR2 FVKESK, per germline. This CDR3 comprises 12 residues. V was cut by 4 bases and J by 5 bases, with 7 bases left in between.

This clone was picked up one time. V is TRBV28 and J is TRBJ2-4; tentatively, D is TRBD1 (5 bases). There are 13 residues in the CDR3. Deletions cut 6 bases from V and 4 bases from J, with 10 bases between. Per germline, CDR1 MDHEN and CDR2 SYDVKM. CDR3 sequence reads: CASSSGHKNIQYF. DNA for the CDR3: TGTGCCAGCAGCTCAGGGCATAAAAACATTCAGTACTTC.

The chain is built from TRBV11-2 and TRBJ1-2; D not resolved. Germline V lookup: CDR1 SGHAT, CDR2 FQNNGV. The CDR3 spans 15 residues. Trimming left V 2 bases short and J 7 bases short, with 17 bases between. The CDR3 loop reads CASSLSGTVHTGYTF. CDR3 nucleotide sequence: TGTGCCAGCAGCTTATCTGGAACAGTCCACACTGGCTACACCTTC.

This chain links TRBV5-1 with TRBJ2-5, with 10 bases aligning to TRBD2. The CDR3 loop spans 14 amino acids. Germline V gives CDR1 SGHRS, CDR2 YFSETQ. Trimming took 4 bases from V and 5 from J; bases not matched to a gene: 5. CDR3 sequence: CASSPSGGRETQYF. CDR3 sequence (DNA): TGCGCCAGCAGCCCTAGCGGGGGAAGGGAGACCCAGTACTTC.

This chain links TRBV6-5 with TRBJ1-5; D is perhaps TRBD1 (5 bases). CDR3 length: 14 residues. The V and J ends lost 6 bases and 6 bases respectively, with 15 bases between them. The germline CDR1 and CDR2 sequences are MNHEY and SVGAGI. As DNA, the CDR3 is TGTGCCAGCAGACCAGGGCGACATAGTCAGCCCCAGCATTTT. Encoded protein: CASRPGRHSQPQHF.

V and J are TRBV9 and TRBJ2-7; a weak D match, TRBD1 (5 bases). Trimming shortened V by 0 bases and J by 3 bases, and 16 bases separated the two germline ends. Germline loops: CDR1 SGDLS, CDR2 YYNGEE. The CDR3 extends over 16 amino acids. The CDR3 bases are TGTGCCAGCAGCGTAGTCTCGGCCAGGGAAATCTACGAGCAGTACTTC. This translates into CASSVVSAREIYEQYF.

This sequence joins TRBV11-2 and TRBJ2-5, with TRBD2 matching over 9 bases. CDR1 and CDR2 (germline): SGHAT, FQNNGV. V dropped 4 bases and J dropped 0; count of bases not matched to a gene: 6. CDR3 length: 16 amino acids. CDR3 nucleotides: TGTGCCAGCAGCTGGAATAGCGGGGGATACCAAGAGACCCAGTACTTC. Its translation: CASSWNSGGYQETQYF.

The rearrangement links TRBV7-9 to TRBJ1-1; D is possibly TRBD1 (5 bases). The CDR3 is 13 amino acids. CDR1 and CDR2 (germline): SEHNR, FQNEAQ (reference sequence). Trimming stripped 4 bases from V and 1 base from J, with 7 bases between. CDR3 coding DNA: TGTGCCAGCAGCTCAGGACAGAACACTGAAGCTTTCTTT. It encodes CASSSGQNTEAFF.

This clone was seen only once. The rearrangement links TRBV30 to TRBJ1-1; TRBD1 is a possible D gene (5 bases). Germline-derived CDR1 and CDR2 are GTSNPN and SVGIG (reference sequence). The CDR3 covers 14 residues. V shed 8 bases and J shed 1 base, with 17 bases lying between them. This CDR3 is CAGGGKSWNTEAFF. Here the CDR3 DNA reads TGTGCCGGGGGGGGAAAAAGTTGGAACACTGAAGCTTTCTTT.